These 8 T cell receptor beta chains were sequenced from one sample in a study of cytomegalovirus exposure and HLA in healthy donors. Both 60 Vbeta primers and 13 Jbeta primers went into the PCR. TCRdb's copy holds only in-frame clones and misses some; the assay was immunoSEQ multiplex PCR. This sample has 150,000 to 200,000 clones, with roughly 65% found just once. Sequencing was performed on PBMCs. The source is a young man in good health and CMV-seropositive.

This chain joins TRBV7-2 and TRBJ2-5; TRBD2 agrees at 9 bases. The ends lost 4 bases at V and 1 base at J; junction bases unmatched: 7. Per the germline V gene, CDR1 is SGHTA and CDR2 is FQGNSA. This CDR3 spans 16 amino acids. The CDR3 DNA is TGTGCCAGCAGCTCAAGTAGCGGGGGATCCCAAGAGACCCAGTACTTC. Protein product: CASSSSSGGSQETQYF.

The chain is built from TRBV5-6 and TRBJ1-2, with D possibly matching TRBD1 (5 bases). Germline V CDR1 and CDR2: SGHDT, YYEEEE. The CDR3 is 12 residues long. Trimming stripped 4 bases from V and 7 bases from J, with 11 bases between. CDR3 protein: CASSGGVAGYTF. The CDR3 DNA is TGTGCCAGCAGCGGAGGGGTGGCTGGCTACACCTTC.

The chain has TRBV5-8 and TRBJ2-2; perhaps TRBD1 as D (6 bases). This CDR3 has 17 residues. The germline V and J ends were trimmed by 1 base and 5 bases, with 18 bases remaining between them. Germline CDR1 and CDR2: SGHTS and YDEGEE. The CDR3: CASSLPRDTVRTGELFF. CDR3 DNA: TGTGCCAGCAGCTTGCCCCGGGACACGGTTCGAACCGGGGAGCTGTTTTTT.

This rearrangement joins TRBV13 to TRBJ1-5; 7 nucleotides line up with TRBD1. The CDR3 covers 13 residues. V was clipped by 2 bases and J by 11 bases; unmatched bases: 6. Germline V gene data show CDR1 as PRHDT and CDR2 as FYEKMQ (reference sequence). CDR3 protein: CASSLWGQGAQHF. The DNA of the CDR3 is TGTGCCAGCAGCTTATGGGGGCAGGGGGCCCAGCATTTT. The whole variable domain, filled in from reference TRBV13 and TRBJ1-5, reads AAGVIQSPRHLIKEKRETATLKCYPIPRHDTVYWYQQGPGQDPQFLISFYEKMQSDKGSIPDRFSAQQFSDYHSELNMSSLELGDSALYFCASSLWGQGAQHFGDGTRLSIL.

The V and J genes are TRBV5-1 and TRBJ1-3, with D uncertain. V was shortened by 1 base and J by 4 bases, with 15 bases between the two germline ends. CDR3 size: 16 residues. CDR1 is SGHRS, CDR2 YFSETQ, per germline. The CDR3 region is CASSLTGGGSGNTIYF. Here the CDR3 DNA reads TGCGCCAGCAGCTTGACTGGCGGCGGCTCGGGAAACACCATATATTTT.

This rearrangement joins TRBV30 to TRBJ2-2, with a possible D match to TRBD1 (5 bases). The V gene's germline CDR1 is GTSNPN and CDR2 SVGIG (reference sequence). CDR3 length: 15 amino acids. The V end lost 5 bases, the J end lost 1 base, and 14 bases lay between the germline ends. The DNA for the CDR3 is TGTGCCTGGGAAACTGCAGGGTTGAACACCGGGGAGCTGTTTTTT. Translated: CAWETAGLNTGELFF.

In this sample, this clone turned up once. The CDR3, as DNA: TGTGCCAGCAGTTGGAGGGGTAACACTGAAGCTTTCTTT. Translating gives CASSWRGNTEAFF. The chain uses TRBV27 and TRBJ1-1; the D gene is possibly TRBD1 (5 bases). CDR3 size: 13 residues. Germline V gene sequence: CDR1 MNHEY, CDR2 SMNVEV (reference sequence). Trimming cost V 4 bases and J 2 bases, with 8 bases left between them.

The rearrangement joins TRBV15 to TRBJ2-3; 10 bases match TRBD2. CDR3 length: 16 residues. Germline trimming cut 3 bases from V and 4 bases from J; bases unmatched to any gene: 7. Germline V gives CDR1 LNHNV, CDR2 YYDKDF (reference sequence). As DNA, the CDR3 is TGTGCCACCAGCAGTGGTACTAGCGGGGACGCAGATACGCAGTATTTT. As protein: CATSSGTSGDADTQYF.